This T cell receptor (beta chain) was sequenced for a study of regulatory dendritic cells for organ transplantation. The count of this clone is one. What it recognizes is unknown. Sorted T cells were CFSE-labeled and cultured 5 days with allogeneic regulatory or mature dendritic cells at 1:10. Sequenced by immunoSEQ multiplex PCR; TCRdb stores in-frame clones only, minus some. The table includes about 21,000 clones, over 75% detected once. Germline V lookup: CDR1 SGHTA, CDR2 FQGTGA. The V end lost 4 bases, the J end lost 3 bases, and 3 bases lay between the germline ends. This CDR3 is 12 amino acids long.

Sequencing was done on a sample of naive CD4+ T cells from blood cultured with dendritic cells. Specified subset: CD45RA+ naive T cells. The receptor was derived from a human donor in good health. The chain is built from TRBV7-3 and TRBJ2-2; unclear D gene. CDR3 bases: TGTGCCAGCAGCTCCTACACCGGGGAGCTGTTTTTT. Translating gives CASSSYTGELFF.